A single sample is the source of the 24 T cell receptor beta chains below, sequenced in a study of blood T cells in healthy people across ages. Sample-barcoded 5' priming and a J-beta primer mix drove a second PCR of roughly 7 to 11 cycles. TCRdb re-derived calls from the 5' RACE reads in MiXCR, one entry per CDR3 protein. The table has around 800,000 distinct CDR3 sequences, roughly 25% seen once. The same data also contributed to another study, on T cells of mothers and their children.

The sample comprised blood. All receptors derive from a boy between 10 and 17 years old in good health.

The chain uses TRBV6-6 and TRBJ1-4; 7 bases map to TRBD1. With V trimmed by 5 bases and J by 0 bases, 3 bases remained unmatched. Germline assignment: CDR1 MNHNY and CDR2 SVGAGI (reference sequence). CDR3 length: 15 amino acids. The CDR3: CASSDRVTTNEKLFF. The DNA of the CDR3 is TGTGCCAGCAGTGACAGGGTAACAACTAATGAAAAACTGTTTTTT.

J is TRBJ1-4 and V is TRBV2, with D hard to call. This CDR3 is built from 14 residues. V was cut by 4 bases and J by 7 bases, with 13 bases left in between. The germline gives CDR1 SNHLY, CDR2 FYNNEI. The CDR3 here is CASSGGRVGEKLFF. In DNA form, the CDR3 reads TGTGCCAGCAGTGGTGGGAGGGTCGGTGAAAAACTGTTTTTT.

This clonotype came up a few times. The CDR3 reads CSVAVESYEQYF. The CDR3 DNA sequence: TGCAGCGTTGCGGTGGAATCCTACGAGCAGTACTTC. V and J are TRBV29-1 and TRBJ2-1; D unresolved. The J call is in doubt because the DNA end fits TRBJ2-7 better. Germline assignment: CDR1 SQVTM and CDR2 ANQGSEA. The CDR3 extends over 12 amino acids.

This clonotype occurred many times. The CDR3 coding sequence is TGTGCCAGCAGTTTGTCTCCGGGTACCTACGAGCAGTACTTC. Its protein product is CASSLSPGTYEQYF. This rearrangement joins TRBV27 to TRBJ2-7; D unresolved. The V and J ends lost 3 bases and 2 bases respectively, with 11 bases between them. CDR3 length: 14 residues. CDR1 and CDR2 from the germline V gene are MNHEY and SMNVEV (reference sequence).

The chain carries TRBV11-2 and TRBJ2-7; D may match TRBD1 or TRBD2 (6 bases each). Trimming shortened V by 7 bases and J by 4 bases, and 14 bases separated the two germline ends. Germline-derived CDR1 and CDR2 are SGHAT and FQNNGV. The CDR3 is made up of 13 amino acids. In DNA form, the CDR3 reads TGTGCCAGCACCGGGGGCCTCGATTACGAGCAGTACTTC. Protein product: CASTGGLDYEQYF.

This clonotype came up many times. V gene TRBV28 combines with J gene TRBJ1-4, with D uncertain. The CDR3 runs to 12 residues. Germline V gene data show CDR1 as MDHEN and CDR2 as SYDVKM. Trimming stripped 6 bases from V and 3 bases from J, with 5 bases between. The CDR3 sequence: CASSPSNEKLFF. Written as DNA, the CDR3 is TGTGCCAGCAGCCCATCTAATGAAAAACTGTTTTTT.

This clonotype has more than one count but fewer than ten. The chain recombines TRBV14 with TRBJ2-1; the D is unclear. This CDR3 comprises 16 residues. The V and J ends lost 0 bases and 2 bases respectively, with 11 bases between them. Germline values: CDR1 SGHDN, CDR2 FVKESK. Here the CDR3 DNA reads TGTGCCAGCAGCCAAGAAAGGGTCAACCCCTACAATGAGCAGTTCTTC. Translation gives CASSQERVNPYNEQFF. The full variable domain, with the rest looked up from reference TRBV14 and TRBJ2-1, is EAGVTQFPSHSVIEKGQTVTLRCDPISGHDNLYWYRRVMGKEIKFLLHFVKESKQDESGMPNNRFLAERTGGTYSTLKVQPAELEDSGVYFCASSQERVNPYNEQFFGPGTRLTVL.

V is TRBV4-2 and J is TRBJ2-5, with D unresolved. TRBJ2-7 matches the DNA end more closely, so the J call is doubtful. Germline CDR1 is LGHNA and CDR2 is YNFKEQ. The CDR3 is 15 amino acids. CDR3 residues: CASSQLADQSYEQYF. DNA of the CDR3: TGTGCCAGCAGCCAGTTGGCAGACCAGTCCTACGAGCAGTACTTC.

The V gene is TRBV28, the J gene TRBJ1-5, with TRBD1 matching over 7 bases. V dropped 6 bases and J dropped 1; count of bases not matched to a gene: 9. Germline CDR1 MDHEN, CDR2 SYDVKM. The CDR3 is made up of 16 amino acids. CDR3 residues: CASRLRGGVSNQPQHF. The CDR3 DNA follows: TGTGCCAGCAGGCTAAGAGGGGGCGTGAGCAATCAGCCCCAGCATTTT.

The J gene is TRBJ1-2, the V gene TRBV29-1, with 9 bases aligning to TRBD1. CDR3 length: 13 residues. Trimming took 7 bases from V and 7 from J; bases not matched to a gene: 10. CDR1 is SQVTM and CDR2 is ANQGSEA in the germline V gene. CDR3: CSASPGQGRGYTF. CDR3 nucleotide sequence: TGCAGCGCCTCTCCGGGACAGGGACGTGGCTACACCTTC.

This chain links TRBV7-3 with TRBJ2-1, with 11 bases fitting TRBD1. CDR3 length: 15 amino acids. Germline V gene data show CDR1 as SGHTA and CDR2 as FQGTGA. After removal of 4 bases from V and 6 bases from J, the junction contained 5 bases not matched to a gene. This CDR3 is CASSSGTGGFNEQFF. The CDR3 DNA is TGTGCCAGCAGCTCCGGGACAGGGGGTTTCAATGAGCAGTTCTTC.

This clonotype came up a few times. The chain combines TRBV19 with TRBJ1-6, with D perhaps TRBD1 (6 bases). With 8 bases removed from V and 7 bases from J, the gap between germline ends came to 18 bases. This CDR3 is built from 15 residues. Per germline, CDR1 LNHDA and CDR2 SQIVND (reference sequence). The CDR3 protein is CASQATRGGNSPLHF. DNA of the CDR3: TGTGCCAGTCAGGCCACCAGGGGAGGAAATTCACCCCTCCACTTT.

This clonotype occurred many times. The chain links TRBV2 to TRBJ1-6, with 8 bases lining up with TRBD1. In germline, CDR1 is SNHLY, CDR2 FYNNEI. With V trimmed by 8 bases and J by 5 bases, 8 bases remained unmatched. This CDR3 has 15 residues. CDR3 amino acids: CASGDRILNNSPLHF. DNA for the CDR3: TGTGCCAGCGGGGACAGGATATTAAATAATTCACCCCTCCACTTT.

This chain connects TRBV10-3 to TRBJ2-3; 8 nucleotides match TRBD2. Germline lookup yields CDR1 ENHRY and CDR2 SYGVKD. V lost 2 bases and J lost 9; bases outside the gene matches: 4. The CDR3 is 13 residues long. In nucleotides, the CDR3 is TGTGCCATCAGTGAGACTAGCGGCCTCACGCAGTATTTT. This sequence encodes CAISETSGLTQYF.

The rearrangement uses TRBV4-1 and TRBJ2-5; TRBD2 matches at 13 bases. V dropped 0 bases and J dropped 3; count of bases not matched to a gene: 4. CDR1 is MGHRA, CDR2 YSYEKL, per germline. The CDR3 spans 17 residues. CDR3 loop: CASSQDGTSGVKETQYF. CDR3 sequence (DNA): TGCGCCAGCAGCCAAGATGGGACTAGCGGGGTTAAAGAGACCCAGTACTTC.

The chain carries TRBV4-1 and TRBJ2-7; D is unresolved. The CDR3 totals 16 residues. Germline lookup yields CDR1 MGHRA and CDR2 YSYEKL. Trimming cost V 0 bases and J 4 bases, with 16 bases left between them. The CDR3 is CASSQEGKGRWYEQYF. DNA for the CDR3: TGCGCCAGCAGCCAAGAGGGTAAAGGGCGGTGGTACGAGCAGTACTTC.

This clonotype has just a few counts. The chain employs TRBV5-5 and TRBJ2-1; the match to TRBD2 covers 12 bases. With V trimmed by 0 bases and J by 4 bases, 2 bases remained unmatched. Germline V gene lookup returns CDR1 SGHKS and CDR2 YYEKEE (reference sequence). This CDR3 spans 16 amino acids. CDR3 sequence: CASSLGTSGDYNEQFF. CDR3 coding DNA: TGTGCCAGCAGCTTGGGGACTAGCGGGGATTACAATGAGCAGTTCTTC.

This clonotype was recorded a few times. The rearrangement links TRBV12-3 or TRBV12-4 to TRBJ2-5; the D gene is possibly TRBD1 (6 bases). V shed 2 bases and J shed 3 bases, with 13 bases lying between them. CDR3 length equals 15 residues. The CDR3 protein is CASSLSGTRKETQYF. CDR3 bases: TGTGCCAGCAGTTTATCCGGGACAAGAAAAGAGACCCAGTACTTC.

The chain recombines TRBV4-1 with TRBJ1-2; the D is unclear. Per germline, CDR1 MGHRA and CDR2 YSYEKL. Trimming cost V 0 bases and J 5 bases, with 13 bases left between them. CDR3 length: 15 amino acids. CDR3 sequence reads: CASSQEDGHYYGYTF. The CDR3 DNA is TGCGCCAGCAGCCAAGAGGACGGCCACTATTATGGCTACACCTTC.

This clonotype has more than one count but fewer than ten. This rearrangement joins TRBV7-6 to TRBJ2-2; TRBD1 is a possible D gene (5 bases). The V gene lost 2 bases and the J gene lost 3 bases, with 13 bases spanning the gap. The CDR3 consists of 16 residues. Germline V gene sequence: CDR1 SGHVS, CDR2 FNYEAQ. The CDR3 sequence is CASSLPGQPYTGELFF. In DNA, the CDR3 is TGTGCCAGCAGCTTACCAGGGCAGCCATACACCGGGGAGCTGTTTTTT.

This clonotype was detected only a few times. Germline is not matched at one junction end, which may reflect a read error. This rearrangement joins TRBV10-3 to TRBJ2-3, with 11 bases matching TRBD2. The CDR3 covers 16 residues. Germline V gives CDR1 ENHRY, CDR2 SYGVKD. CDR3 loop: CTIAPSGGISTDTQYF. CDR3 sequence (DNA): TGTACCATCGCGCCTAGCGGGGGGATCAGCACAGATACGCAGTATTTT.

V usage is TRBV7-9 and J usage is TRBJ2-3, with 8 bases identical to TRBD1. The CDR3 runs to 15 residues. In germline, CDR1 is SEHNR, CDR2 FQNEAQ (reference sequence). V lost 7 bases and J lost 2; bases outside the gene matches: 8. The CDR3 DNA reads TGTGCCAGCAAGTCCCAGGGGGCTGTCACAGATACGCAGTATTTT. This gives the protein CASKSQGAVTDTQYF.

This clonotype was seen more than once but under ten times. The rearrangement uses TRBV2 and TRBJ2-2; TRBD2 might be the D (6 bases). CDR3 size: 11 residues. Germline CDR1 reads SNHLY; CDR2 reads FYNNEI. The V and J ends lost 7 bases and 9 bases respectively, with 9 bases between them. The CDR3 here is CASKEGRELFF. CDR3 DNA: TGTGCCAGCAAGGAGGGGCGGGAGCTGTTTTTT.

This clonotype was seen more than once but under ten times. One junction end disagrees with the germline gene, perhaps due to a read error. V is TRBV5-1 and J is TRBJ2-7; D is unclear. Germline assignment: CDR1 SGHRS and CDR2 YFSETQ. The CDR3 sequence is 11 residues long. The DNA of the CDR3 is TGCGCCAGCAGACGAACCTACGGGCAGTACTTC. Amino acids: CASRRTYGQYF.